The 21 T cell receptor beta chains below were found in one sample sequenced in a study of T cells in Graves' hyperthyroidism and ophthalmopathy. Researchers amplified the TCR beta CDR3 regions from RNA transcripts. With the HTBI primer set, the TCR CDR3 went through a first round of RT-PCR. TCRdb re-derived calls from the multiplex PCR reads in MiXCR, one entry per CDR3 protein. The profile shows about 290,000 distinct CDR3 sequences, around 19% of them singletons. The specimen sequenced was blood. The receptors derive from a man aged 50 or older with Graves' ophthalmopathy.

This rearrangement joins TRBV7-9 to TRBJ1-1; D is ambiguous. From germline, CDR1 is SEHNR and CDR2 FQNEAQ (reference sequence). V shed 5 bases and J shed 1 base, with 8 bases lying between them. The CDR3 contains 13 residues. Written as DNA, the CDR3 is TGTGCCAGCAGCGTGAGCTGGAACACTGAAGCTTTCTTT. It codes for CASSVSWNTEAFF.

This clonotype was observed at least ten times. J is TRBJ2-7 and V is TRBV28; a weak D match, TRBD1 (6 bases). The CDR3 runs 14 residues. The germline V gene has CDR1 MDHEN and CDR2 SYDVKM. The V gene lost 6 bases and the J gene lost 8 bases, with 20 bases spanning the gap. The CDR3: CASSNPPRGPKQYF. DNA for the CDR3: TGTGCCAGCAGCAACCCACCCAGGGGCCCCAAGCAGTACTTC.

Ten or more counts support this clonotype. The chain couples TRBV18 to TRBJ2-3; TRBD2 matches at 9 bases. Germline CDR1 KGHSH, CDR2 LQKENI. The trim removed 8 bases at V and 6 bases at J, leaving 12 bases unmatched. CDR3 length: 15 amino acids. CDR3 coding DNA: TGTGCCAGCAGATCGACTAGCGGCCTATCGGATACGCAGTATTTT. Its protein is CASRSTSGLSDTQYF.

This clonotype occurred a few times. The chain links TRBV28 to TRBJ2-5; 7 nucleotides align to TRBD1. This CDR3 has 14 residues. V shed 6 bases and J 4 bases; nucleotides not matched to a gene: 8. Germline loops: CDR1 MDHEN, CDR2 SYDVKM. DNA of the CDR3: TGTGCCAGCAGCCAGGGGGACAATCGAGAGACCCAGTACTTC. Amino acids: CASSQGDNRETQYF.

V usage is TRBV7-3 and J usage is TRBJ2-1; the match to TRBD2 covers 14 bases. CDR3 length equals 19 residues. Germline loops: CDR1 SGHTA, CDR2 FQGTGA. Trimming removed 4 bases from V and 3 bases from J; junction bases left unmatched: 11. The CDR3 nucleotides read TGTGCCAGCAGCTCAAACGGGACTAGCGGGAGCCCTTACTACAATGAGCAGTTCTTC. Amino acid sequence: CASSSNGTSGSPYYNEQFF.

This clonotype was found many times. J is TRBJ2-2 and V is TRBV5-5; no definite D call. Between the trimmed V and J ends, which lost 4 bases and 3 bases, there was a span of 13 bases. The CDR3 extends over 15 amino acids. Germline assignment: CDR1 SGHKS and CDR2 YYEKEE (reference sequence). For the CDR3, the DNA is TGTGCCAGCAGCCGTGAAGTGGATTACACCGGGGAGCTGTTTTTT. As protein: CASSREVDYTGELFF.

This clonotype occurred many times. V gene TRBV20-1 combines with J gene TRBJ1-1; D is possibly TRBD1 (5 bases). Germline V gives CDR1 DFQATT, CDR2 SNEGSKA (reference sequence). This CDR3 is built from 12 residues. The V end was cut by 0 bases, the J end by 9 bases, with 11 bases between. CDR3 sequence reads: CSAREDNQKAFF. The CDR3 region has the DNA TGCAGTGCTAGAGAGGACAATCAGAAAGCTTTCTTT.

This clonotype was detected a few times. The chain couples TRBV20-1 to TRBJ1-3, with no clear D. The CDR3 is 13 residues long. The ends were cut back, 6 bases at V and 2 bases at J, with 11 bases in the middle. Germline lookup yields CDR1 DFQATT and CDR2 SNEGSKA (reference sequence). As DNA, the CDR3 is TGCAGTGCATGGACGGTAGCTGGAAACACCATATATTTT. Translation gives CSAWTVAGNTIYF.

In its sample, this clonotype was seen many times. The chain has TRBV18 and TRBJ2-2; no clear D gene. Trimming removed 8 bases from V and 5 bases from J, with 9 bases in between. There are 12 residues in the CDR3. Per the germline V gene, CDR1 is KGHSH and CDR2 is LQKENI. Here the CDR3 reads CASSLGTGELFF. CDR3 in DNA: TGTGCCAGCAGCCTGGGTACCGGGGAGCTGTTTTTT.

This clonotype turned up a few times. The chain joins TRBV5-4 to TRBJ2-5; TRBD2 agrees at 9 bases. Trimming took 4 bases from V and 5 from J; bases not matched to a gene: 9. This CDR3 region has 15 residues. Germline V gene sequence: CDR1 SGHNT, CDR2 YYREEE (reference sequence). CDR3 amino acids: CASSPRLAGRETQYF. The CDR3 nucleotides read TGTGCCAGCAGCCCCCGGCTAGCGGGAAGGGAGACCCAGTACTTC.

The chain joins TRBV12-3 or TRBV12-4 to TRBJ2-1; 7 bases agree with TRBD1. Trimming removed 2 bases from V and 6 bases from J; junction bases left unmatched: 7. This CDR3 has 15 residues. Written as DNA, the CDR3 is TGTGCCAGCAGTTTATTCCAGGGGGAGAGCAATGAGCAGTTCTTC. Translated: CASSLFQGESNEQFF.

This clonotype was recorded only once. The CDR3 carries no conserved terminal phenylalanine or tryptophan, so it likely arises from a read error. This chain uses TRBV12-3 or TRBV12-4 with TRBJ2-2; maybe TRBD2 (5 bases). V was shortened by 6 bases and J by 1 base, with 12 bases between the two germline ends. The CDR3 covers 15 residues. CDR3 DNA: TGTGCCAGCAGCCCCAGCGGAGGGAACACCGGGGAGCTGTTTCTT. Amino acid sequence: CASSPSGGNTGELFL.

Worth noting for this clonotype: Given a much more abundant clone one base away, this may be a read error. The V call is TRBV5-1, the J call TRBJ1-5, with D maybe TRBD1 (5 bases). V was shortened by 6 bases and J by 6 bases, with 16 bases between the two germline ends. CDR3 length: 14 residues. Germline CDR1 SGHRS, CDR2 YFSETQ. The CDR3 reads CASNPMGGTQPQHF. The CDR3 DNA sequence: TGCGCCAGCAACCCCATGGGGGGAACTCAGCCCCAGCATTTT.

This clonotype was detected many times. V usage is TRBV28 and J usage is TRBJ2-5; unclear D gene. The CDR3 runs 14 residues. Between the trimmed V and J ends, which lost 3 bases and 5 bases, there was a span of 13 bases. Germline loops: CDR1 MDHEN, CDR2 SYDVKM. In nucleotides, the CDR3 is TGTGCCAGCAGTTTCGGTGGGCGCGACGAGACCCAGTACTTC. Translated: CASSFGGRDETQYF.

This clonotype was counted a few times. The V gene is TRBV20-1, the J gene TRBJ1-3, with D possibly matching TRBD1 (5 bases). The germline CDR1 and CDR2 sequences are DFQATT and SNEGSKA (reference sequence). CDR3 length: 14 residues. V dropped 3 bases and J dropped 2 bases, with 11 bases sitting between them. This CDR3 is CSASNRGAGNTIYF. CDR3 DNA: TGCAGTGCTAGCAACAGAGGGGCTGGAAACACCATATATTTT.

This clonotype has at least ten counts. The gene calls are TRBV12-3 or TRBV12-4 and TRBJ2-7, with 9 nucleotides matching TRBD1. The length of the CDR3 is 13 residues. V gave up 10 bases and J gave up 6 bases; unmatched junction bases: 10. The CDR3 DNA reads as TGTGCCACCACACGGGACAGGGCCATCGAGCAGTACTTC. This translates into CATTRDRAIEQYF.

The V gene is TRBV30, the J gene TRBJ1-5; the match to TRBD1 covers 9 bases. The ends lost 4 bases at V and 4 bases at J; junction bases unmatched: 5. Germline V gene lookup returns CDR1 GTSNPN and CDR2 SVGIG (reference sequence). This CDR3 spans 14 amino acids. CDR3 bases: TGTGCCTGGACCTGGGGGACAGGGAATCAGCCCCAGCATTTT. This encodes CAWTWGTGNQPQHF.

The table lists this clonotype with a few counts. This CDR3 is CASSLAGTGPSGANVLTF. The CDR3 DNA sequence: TGTGCCAGCAGTTTAGCCGGGACAGGGCCCTCTGGGGCCAACGTCCTGACTTTC. V and J are TRBV27 and TRBJ2-6; 9 bases are a match to TRBD1. The length of the CDR3 is 18 residues. The V gene end was trimmed by 2 bases and the J gene end by 0 bases; junction bases not matched to a gene: 5. In germline, CDR1 is MNHEY, CDR2 SMNVEV (reference sequence).

This clonotype was seen ten or more times. The chain joins TRBV5-1 to TRBJ2-7; TRBD2 aligns across 10 bases. V was pared by 1 base and J by 6 bases, with 7 bases of the junction left unmatched. This CDR3 is built from 15 residues. CDR1 is SGHRS and CDR2 is YFSETQ in the germline V gene. As DNA, the CDR3 is TGCGCCAGCAGCTTGAACCTAGCGGGAGCGGGCGAGCAGTACTTC. Translating gives CASSLNLAGAGEQYF.

This clonotype was counted at least ten times. The chain combines TRBV28 with TRBJ2-7; 9 bases agree with TRBD1. J was trimmed by 2 bases and V by 5 bases; bases with no gene match: 7. The CDR3 is 15 amino acids. Per the germline V gene, CDR1 is MDHEN and CDR2 is SYDVKM. The CDR3 DNA reads as TGTGCCAGCAGTACCCCGGGACAGGGAACCTACGAGCAGTACTTC. This encodes CASSTPGQGTYEQYF.

The J gene is TRBJ1-1, the V gene TRBV15; 10 bases line up with TRBD1. The CDR3 loop spans 14 amino acids. V dropped 5 bases and J dropped 4; count of bases not matched to a gene: 4. The V gene's germline CDR1 is LNHNV and CDR2 YYDKDF (reference sequence). The CDR3 region has the DNA TGTGCCACCAGCCTCCGGACAGGGGGCACTGAAGCTTTCTTT. This gives the protein CATSLRTGGTEAFF.